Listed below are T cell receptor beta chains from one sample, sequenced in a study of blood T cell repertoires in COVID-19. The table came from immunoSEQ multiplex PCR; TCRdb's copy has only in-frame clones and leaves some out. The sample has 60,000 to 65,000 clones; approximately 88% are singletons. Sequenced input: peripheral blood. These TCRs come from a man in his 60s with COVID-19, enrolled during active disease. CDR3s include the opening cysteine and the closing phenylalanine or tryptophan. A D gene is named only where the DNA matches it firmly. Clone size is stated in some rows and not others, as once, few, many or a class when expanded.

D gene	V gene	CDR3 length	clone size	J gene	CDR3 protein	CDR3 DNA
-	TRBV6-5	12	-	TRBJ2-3	CATLSTGDTQYF	TGTGCCACTTTATCGACGGGGGATACGCAGTATTTT
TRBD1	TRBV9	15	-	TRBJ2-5	CASSVAGTGQETQYF	TGTGCCAGCAGCGTGGCCGGGACAGGGCAAGAGACCCAGTACTTC
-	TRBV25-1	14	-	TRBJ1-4	CASSESGAGEKLFF	TGTGCCAGCAGTGAATCAGGGGCTGGTGAAAAACTGTTTTTT
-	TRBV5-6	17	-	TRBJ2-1	CASSLWGEDNTYNEQFF	TGTGCCAGCAGCTTGTGGGGGGAAGACAATACGTACAATGAGCAGTTCTTC
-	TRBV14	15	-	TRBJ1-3	CASSQVAGVGNTIYF	TGTGCCAGCAGCCAAGTCGCAGGGGTTGGAAACACCATATATTTT
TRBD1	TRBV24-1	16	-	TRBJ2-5	CATSEPTGTGEETQYF	TGTGCCACCAGTGAACCTACCGGGACAGGGGAAGAGACCCAGTACTTC
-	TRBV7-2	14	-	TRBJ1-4	CASSLQGGNEKLFF	TGTGCCAGCAGCCTACAGGGTGGTAATGAAAAACTGTTTTTT
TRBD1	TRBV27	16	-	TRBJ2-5	CASSPTPGQGAETQYF	TGTGCCAGCAGCCCTACCCCGGGACAGGGGGCTGAGACCCAGTACTTC
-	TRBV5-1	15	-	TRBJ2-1	CASSFAGPEYNEQFF	TGCGCCAGCAGCTTTGCGGGCCCAGAATACAATGAGCAGTTCTTC
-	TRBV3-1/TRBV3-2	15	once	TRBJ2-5	CASSRRGIDQETQYF	TGTGCCAGCAGCCGCCGGGGGATTGACCAAGAGACCCAGTACTTC
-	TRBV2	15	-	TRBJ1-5	CASSGPSYSNQPQHF	TGTGCCAGCAGTGGCCCAAGCTATAGCAATCAGCCCCAGCATTTT
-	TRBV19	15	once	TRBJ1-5	CASREERRGNQPQHF	TGTGCCAGTCGGGAGGAGAGGAGAGGCAATCAGCCCCAGCATTTT
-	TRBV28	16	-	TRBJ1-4	CASSLSQTATNEKLFF	TGTGCCAGCAGTTTGAGTCAGACAGCAACTAATGAAAAACTGTTTTTT
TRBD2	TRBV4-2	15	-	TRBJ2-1	CASSLSGGGGDEQFF	TGTGCCAGCAGCCTCTCGGGCGGGGGGGGAGATGAGCAGTTCTTC
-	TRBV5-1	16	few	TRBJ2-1	CASSLAPSSPYNEQFF	TGCGCCAGCAGCTTGGCCCCTAGCTCCCCCTACAATGAGCAGTTCTTC
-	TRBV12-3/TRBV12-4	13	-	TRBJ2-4	CATRLGGINIQYF	TGTGCCACCAGGTTAGGAGGGATAAACATTCAGTACTTC
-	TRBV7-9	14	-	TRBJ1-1	CASSLNSKTVEAFF	TGTGCCAGCAGCTTAAATTCGAAGACAGTTGAAGCTTTCTTT
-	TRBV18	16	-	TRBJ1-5	CASSLQGDNSNQPQHF	TGTGCCAGCTCACTACAAGGGGACAATAGCAATCAGCCCCAGCATTTT
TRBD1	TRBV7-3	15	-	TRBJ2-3	CASSLTGQGTDTQYF	TGTGCCAGCAGCTTAACCGGACAGGGGACAGATACGCAGTATTTT
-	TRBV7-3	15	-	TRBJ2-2	CASSLVPSGTGELFF	TGTGCCAGCAGCTTAGTACCCTCGGGGACCGGGGAGCTGTTTTTT
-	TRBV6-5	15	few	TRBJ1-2	CASSYSFQDSYGYTF	TGTGCCAGCAGTTACTCGTTCCAGGACAGCTATGGCTACACCTTC
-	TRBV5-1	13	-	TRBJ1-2	CASSLERIYGYTF	TGCGCCAGCAGCTTGGAGCGGATCTATGGCTACACCTTC
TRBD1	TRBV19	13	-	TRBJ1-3	CASSPGTATTIYF	TGTGCCAGTAGTCCCGGGACAGCCACCACCATATATTTT
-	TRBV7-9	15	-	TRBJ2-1	CASSFGASSYNEQFF	TGTGCCAGCAGCTTCGGAGCTAGCTCCTACAATGAGCAGTTCTTC
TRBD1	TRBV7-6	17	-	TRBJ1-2	CASSLEVGTGSIYGYTF	TGTGCCAGCAGCTTAGAGGTGGGGACAGGGAGTATCTATGGCTACACCTTC
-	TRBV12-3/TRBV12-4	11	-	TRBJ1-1	CASSFRSEAFF	TGTGCCAGCAGTTTCAGAAGTGAAGCTTTCTTT
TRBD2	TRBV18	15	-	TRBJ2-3	CASSTTSGRSDTQYF	TGTGCCAGCTCAACGACTAGCGGGAGATCAGATACGCAGTATTTT
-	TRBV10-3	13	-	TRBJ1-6	CAIREFNNSPLHF	TGTGCCATCAGGGAGTTTAATAATTCACCCCTCCACTTT
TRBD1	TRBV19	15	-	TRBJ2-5	CASSIATDRGETQYF	TGTGCCAGTAGTATAGCCACGGACAGGGGGGAGACCCAGTACTTC
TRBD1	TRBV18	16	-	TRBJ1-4	CASSPGTGTLGEKLFF	TGTGCCAGCTCACCAGGGACAGGAACCCTAGGGGAAAAACTGTTTTTT
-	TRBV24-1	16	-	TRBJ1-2	CATSDTRTGSNYGYTF	TGTGCCACCAGTGATACTCGGACGGGATCTAACTATGGCTACACCTTC
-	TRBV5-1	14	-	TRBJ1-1	CASSFSTENTEAFF	TGCGCCAGCAGCTTCTCGACTGAGAACACTGAAGCTTTCTTT
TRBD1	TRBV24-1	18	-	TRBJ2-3	CATSDLDSVGTDTDTQYF	TGTGCCACCAGTGATTTGGATAGTGTTGGGACAGACACAGATACGCAGTATTTT
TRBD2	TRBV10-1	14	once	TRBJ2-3	CASSERRESDTQYF	TGCGCCAGCAGTGAGAGGCGGGAGTCAGATACGCAGTATTTT
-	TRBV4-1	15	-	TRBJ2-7	CASSQGASNPYEQYF	TGCGCCAGCAGCCAAGGGGCCTCTAACCCCTACGAGCAGTACTTC
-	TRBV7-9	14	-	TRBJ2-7	CASSLVGRGGEQYF	TGTGCCAGCAGCTTAGTAGGACGGGGTGGGGAGCAGTACTTC
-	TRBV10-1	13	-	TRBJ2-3	CASSVGMSDTQYF	TGCGCCAGCAGTGTCGGGATGTCAGATACGCAGTATTTT
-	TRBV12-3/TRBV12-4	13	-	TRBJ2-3	CASSLGQTDTQYF	TGTGCCAGCAGTTTGGGCCAAACCGATACGCAGTATTTT
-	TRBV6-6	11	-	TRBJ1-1	CASVGYTEAFF	TGTGCCAGCGTCGGGTACACTGAAGCTTTCTTT
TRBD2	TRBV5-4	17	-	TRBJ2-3	CASSRSLQRGITDTQYF	TGTGCCAGCAGTCGGTCCCTACAGCGGGGTATCACAGATACGCAGTATTTT